These T cell receptor beta chains were read from a single sample in a study of cytomegalovirus exposure and HLA in healthy donors. Libraries were prepared by immunoSEQ multiplex PCR; TCRdb keeps only in-frame clonotypes and omits some of them. The sample shows some 130,000 clones, roughly 9.6% of them seen only once. The sequencing sample was made of PBMCs. All receptors come from a woman aged 35 to 49 in good health and CMV-seropositive. The CDR3 runs from the conserved cysteine through the conserved F or W. D genes are given only for firm matches. Clone size is stated in some rows and not others, as once, few, many or a class when expanded.

DNA: TGTGCCAGCTCACCCCGGGACGAGCAGTACTTC
CDR3: CASSPRDEQYF
length: 11
size: NA
D: NA
V: TRBV18
J: TRBJ2-7

DNA: TGTGCCAGCAGCTTGGGGGCCTCCGGAGATACGCAGTATTTT
CDR3: CASSLGASGDTQYF
length: 14
size: few
D: NA
V: TRBV5-5
J: TRBJ2-3

DNA: TGCGCCAGCAGCTTGACGACTAGCGGGGGAGGGGAGACCCAGTACTTC
CDR3: CASSLTTSGGGETQYF
length: 16
size: NA
D: TRBD2
V: TRBV5-1
J: TRBJ2-5

DNA: TGTGCCAGCAGCTACCTAACTAGCGGGCAAGCCAAAAACATTCAGTACTTC
CDR3: CASSYLTSGQAKNIQYF
length: 17
size: NA
D: TRBD2
V: TRBV5-6
J: TRBJ2-4

DNA: TGTGCCAGCAGCTTTGGCGCGACTTCAGATACGCAGTATTTT
CDR3: CASSFGATSDTQYF
length: 14
size: few
D: NA
V: TRBV7-9
J: TRBJ2-3

DNA: TGTGCCAGCAGCTTAGGACAGGGGAATCAGCCCCAGCATTTT
CDR3: CASSLGQGNQPQHF
length: 14
size: NA
D: TRBD1
V: TRBV7-6
J: TRBJ1-5

DNA: TGCGCCAGCAGCTGGGGGACAGGGGGCAATCAGCCCCAGCATTTT
CDR3: CASSWGTGGNQPQHF
length: 15
size: NA
D: TRBD1
V: TRBV5-1
J: TRBJ1-5

DNA: TGTGCCAGCAGCTTAGTCGGGGGAGTCACTGAAGCTTTCTTT
CDR3: CASSLVGGVTEAFF
length: 14
size: NA
D: NA
V: TRBV11-2
J: TRBJ1-1

DNA: TGTGCCAGCAGCTTGGGTGGGCAGGGATGGGGGAACACTGAAGCTTTCTTT
CDR3: CASSLGGQGWGNTEAFF
length: 17
size: few
D: NA
V: TRBV5-8
J: TRBJ1-1

DNA: TGTGCCAGCAGTGTATTAGCTAGCGGGCCGTCCTACGAGCAGTACTTC
CDR3: CASSVLASGPSYEQYF
length: 16
size: NA
D: TRBD2
V: TRBV6-1
J: TRBJ2-7

DNA: TGTGCCGGAGAGCGAAACTCTGGAAACACCATATATTTT
CDR3: CAGERNSGNTIYF
length: 13
size: NA
D: NA
V: TRBV7-9
J: TRBJ1-3

DNA: TGTGCCAGCAGTGAATGGGGGGGGGCGTACAATGAGCAGTTCTTC
CDR3: CASSEWGGAYNEQFF
length: 15
size: few
D: NA
V: TRBV6-1
J: TRBJ2-1

DNA: TGCGCCAGCAGCTGGGGACTAGCGGGGGGGCCCCAGGAGACCCAGTACTTC
CDR3: CASSWGLAGGPQETQYF
length: 17
size: NA
D: TRBD2
V: TRBV5-1
J: TRBJ2-5

DNA: TGTGCCAGCAGCTTAGGGGGCTCTCTTATGAACACTGAAGCTTTCTTT
CDR3: CASSLGGSLMNTEAFF
length: 16
size: NA
D: NA
V: TRBV11-2
J: TRBJ1-1

DNA: TGCGCCAGCAGCCAAGAATCCAGACTCCCCGGGGAGCTGTTTTTT
CDR3: CASSQESRLPGELFF
length: 15
size: few
D: NA
V: TRBV4-1
J: TRBJ2-2

DNA: TGTGCCAGCAGTGAGACCATCTGGGCTGGCTACACCTTC
CDR3: CASSETIWAGYTF
length: 13
size: NA
D: NA
V: TRBV2
J: TRBJ1-2

DNA: TGTGCCAGCAGCTTCGGGGGTGGGAACACCATATATTTT
CDR3: CASSFGGGNTIYF
length: 13
size: few
D: NA
V: TRBV7-8
J: TRBJ1-3

DNA: TGTGCCACCAGCAGAGATAGACAGGGGGTCGGAAATAATTCACCCCTCCACTTT
CDR3: CATSRDRQGVGNNSPLHF
length: 18
size: NA
D: TRBD1
V: TRBV15
J: TRBJ1-6

DNA: TGCGCCAGCAGCTCAGACCCGTCCGGGGGGGCCTTAGAGACCCAGTACTTC
CDR3: CASSSDPSGGALETQYF
length: 17
size: NA
D: TRBD2
V: TRBV5-1
J: TRBJ2-5

DNA: TGTGCCAGCAGCTTTACAGGGGGCGATGGCTACACCTTC
CDR3: CASSFTGGDGYTF
length: 13
size: few
D: TRBD1
V: TRBV11-2
J: TRBJ1-2

DNA: TGTGCCAGCAGCCCCGCCGGGAGCTCCTACAATGAGCAGTTCTTC
CDR3: CASSPAGSSYNEQFF
length: 15
size: few
D: NA
V: TRBV7-7
J: TRBJ2-1

DNA: TGTGCCAGCAGCCCCTCTTATTCGACAGGGGTCGAAGAGCAGTACTTC
CDR3: CASSPSYSTGVEEQYF
length: 16
size: NA
D: TRBD1
V: TRBV5-5
J: TRBJ2-7

DNA: TGTGCCAGCACCCCGGGGTTCTCTGGAAACACCATATATTTT
CDR3: CASTPGFSGNTIYF
length: 14
size: few
D: NA
V: TRBV6-1
J: TRBJ1-3

DNA: TGTGCCAGCAGCTTGAAGGGGACAGAAGAGACCCAGTACTTC
CDR3: CASSLKGTEETQYF
length: 14
size: NA
D: TRBD1
V: TRBV5-4
J: TRBJ2-5

DNA: TGCGCCAGCAGCTTAGAAAGGGGGTTTGAAGCTTTCTTT
CDR3: CASSLERGFEAFF
length: 13
size: few
D: NA
V: TRBV5-1
J: TRBJ1-1

DNA: TGTGCCAGCAGCCCCCGACAGGGGGGTCAGCCCCAGCATTTT
CDR3: CASSPRQGGQPQHF
length: 14
size: few
D: TRBD1
V: TRBV7-2
J: TRBJ1-5

DNA: TGTGCCATCAGTGAGTCGAAGTCCCAGGCCGGGGAGCTGTTTTTT
CDR3: CAISESKSQAGELFF
length: 15
size: few
D: NA
V: TRBV10-3
J: TRBJ2-2

DNA: TGTGCCAGCCGACACGCAGAGTATGGCTACACCTTC
CDR3: CASRHAEYGYTF
length: 12
size: NA
D: NA
V: TRBV25-1
J: TRBJ1-2

DNA: TGCGCCAGCAGCCACGACGGGGGATTGAACACTGAAGCTTTCTTT
CDR3: CASSHDGGLNTEAFF
length: 15
size: few
D: NA
V: TRBV4-1
J: TRBJ1-1